This TCR beta chain was found in a study of blood T cells in healthy people across ages. Study summary: Researchers report that template switching captured about one barcoded beta molecule per two T cells. Overall study findings and caveats: Both naive CD4+ cell counts and diversity were greater in long-lived donors than in aged donors.

V lost 3 bases and J lost 11, with 13 bases in between. CDR1 and CDR2 (germline): MGHRA, YSYEKL. CDR3 length equals 12 residues. Concerning this clonotype: Its antigen is not identified.

A second PCR of roughly 7 to 11 cycles used a sample-barcoded 5' primer and a J-beta primer mix. With 12 random nucleotides, a template-switch adaptor tagged each individual cDNA molecule. One entry per CDR3 protein, called by TCRdb with MiXCR from the 5' RACE reads. The sample has roughly 700,000 distinct CDR3 sequences, about 32% seen once. This clonotype was obtained from a woman aged 80 or over in good health. V and J are TRBV4-1 and TRBJ2-5, with no clear D. Source material: blood. CDR3 sequence: CASSQEGKPQYF. The CDR3 DNA sequence: TGCGCCAGCAGCCAGGAAGGGAAACCGCAGTACTTC.